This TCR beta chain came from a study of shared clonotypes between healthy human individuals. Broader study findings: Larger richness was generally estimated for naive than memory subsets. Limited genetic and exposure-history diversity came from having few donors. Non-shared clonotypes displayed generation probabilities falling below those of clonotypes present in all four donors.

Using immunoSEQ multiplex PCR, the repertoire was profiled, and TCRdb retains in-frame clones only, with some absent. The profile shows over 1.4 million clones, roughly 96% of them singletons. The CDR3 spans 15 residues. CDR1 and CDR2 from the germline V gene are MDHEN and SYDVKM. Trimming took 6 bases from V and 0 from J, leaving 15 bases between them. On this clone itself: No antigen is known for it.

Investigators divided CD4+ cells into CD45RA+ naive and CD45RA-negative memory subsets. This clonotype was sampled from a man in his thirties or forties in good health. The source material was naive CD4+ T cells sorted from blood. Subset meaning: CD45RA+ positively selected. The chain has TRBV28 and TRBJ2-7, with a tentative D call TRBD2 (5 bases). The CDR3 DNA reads TGTGCCAGCAGCTGGGCGGGTCTTAGCTCCTACGAGCAGTACTTC. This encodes CASSWAGLSSYEQYF. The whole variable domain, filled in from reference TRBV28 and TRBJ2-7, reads DVKVTQSSRYLVKRTGEKVFLECVQDMDHENMFWYRQDPGLGLRLIYFSYDVKMKEKGDIPEGYSVSREKKERFSLILESASTNQTSMYLCASSWAGLSSYEQYFGPGTRLTVT.